The 2 T cell receptor beta chains below come from one sample, sequenced in a study of T cell responses to AZD1222 COVID-19 vaccine. Here immunoSEQ multiplex PCR was the method, and the copy in TCRdb shows in-frame clones only, minus some. The repertoire holds 170,000 or so clones, with 90% as singletons. The specimen comprised peripheral blood, sampled on day 0 of AZD1222 vaccination. Source of these receptors: an adult in good health.

The V and J genes are TRBV29-1 and TRBJ2-5; unclear D gene. The CDR3 spans 13 residues. Germline CDR1 SQVTM, CDR2 ANQGSEA. The germline V and J ends were trimmed by 6 bases and 2 bases, with 13 bases remaining between them. The CDR3: CSVADVRQETQYF. For the CDR3, the DNA is TGCAGCGTGGCGGACGTAAGGCAAGAGACCCAGTACTTC.

A few counts support this clone. The V gene is TRBV9, the J gene TRBJ1-6; no clear D gene. The CDR3 sequence is 14 residues long. V lost 0 bases, J lost 5 bases, and 6 bases lay in between. From germline, CDR1 is SGDLS and CDR2 YYNGEE. The CDR3 sequence: CASSVGTHNSPLHF. CDR3 DNA sequence: TGTGCCAGCAGCGTAGGGACTCATAATTCACCCCTCCACTTT.